Listed here are 24 T cell receptor beta chains from one sample, sequenced in a study of T cell responses to AZD1222 COVID-19 vaccine. Profiling relied on immunoSEQ multiplex PCR, and the TCRdb table lists in-frame clones only, not all of them. The sample has some 100,000 clones, roughly 87% seen once; the top ten hold 15% to 20%. Sequences were derived from peripheral blood, sampled on day 0 of AZD1222 vaccination. The receptors shown here come from an adult in good health.

This sequence joins TRBV5-4 and TRBJ2-2; 11 bases are a match to TRBD2. Looked up from germline, CDR1 is SGHNT and CDR2 is YYREEE (reference sequence). The V segment lost 3 bases and the J segment 5 bases; nucleotides outside the gene matches: 6. The CDR3 length is 16 residues. The CDR3 bases are TGTGCCAGCAGCTACCCGGGACTAGCGGTAACCGGGGAGCTGTTTTTT. As protein: CASSYPGLAVTGELFF. Combining the CDR3 with reference TRBV5-4 and TRBJ2-2 gives the whole variable domain ETGVTQSPTHLIKTRGQQVTLRCSSQSGHNTVSWYQQALGQGPQFIFQYYREEENGRGNFPPRFSGLQFPNYSSELNVNALELDDSALYLCASSYPGLAVTGELFFGEGSRLTVL.

The chain couples TRBV5-4 to TRBJ1-1, with 7 nucleotides matching TRBD1. This CDR3 has 15 amino acids. Germline V gene lookup returns CDR1 SGHNT and CDR2 YYREEE (reference sequence). The ends lost 2 bases at V and 1 base at J; junction bases unmatched: 5. In DNA, the CDR3 is TGTGCCAGCAGCTTAGGGGGCGCCCGGAACACTGAAGCTTTCTTT. It encodes CASSLGGARNTEAFF.

This clone was recorded once. The rearrangement links TRBV3-1 (or the pseudogene TRBV3-2) to TRBJ2-5, with no clear D. The ends were cut back, 5 bases at V and 7 bases at J, with 8 bases in the middle. CDR3 length equals 11 residues. Germline V gene lookup returns CDR1 LGHDT and CDR2 YNNKEL (reference sequence). The CDR3: CASSGDGTQYF. The CDR3 nucleotides read TGTGCCAGCAGCGGAGATGGGACCCAGTACTTC.

The chain links TRBV30 to TRBJ1-5; D ambiguous. The length of the CDR3 is 13 residues. The germline V gene encodes CDR1 GTSNPN and CDR2 SVGIG (reference sequence). V lost 2 bases and J lost 0, with 5 bases in between. This CDR3 reads CAWSWGSNQPQHF. The CDR3 nucleotides are TGTGCCTGGAGTTGGGGTAGCAATCAGCCCCAGCATTTT.

The V call is TRBV3-1 (or the pseudogene TRBV3-2), the J call TRBJ2-7, with TRBD1 matching 11 bases. Germline trimming cut 6 bases from V and 6 bases from J; bases unmatched to any gene: 4. Germline V CDR1 and CDR2: LGHDT, YNNKEL (reference sequence). The CDR3 covers 13 residues. The CDR3 here is CASRLGTGGEQYF. CDR3 sequence (DNA): TGTGCCAGCAGACTAGGGACAGGGGGCGAGCAGTACTTC.

This chain joins TRBV12-3 or TRBV12-4 and TRBJ2-3; TRBD2 is a possible D gene (5 bases). V lost 5 bases to trimming and J lost 2 bases, with 8 bases between them. The CDR3 totals 13 residues. CDR3 bases: TGTGCCAGCAGTCCGGGAACCACAGATACGCAGTATTTT. Amino acids: CASSPGTTDTQYF.

The CDR3 DNA sequence: TGTGCCAGCGGGGGACAGTATCAGCAAGGGCAGTACTTC. This encodes CASGGQYQQGQYF. This chain uses TRBV6-6 with TRBJ2-7; TRBD1 matches 7 bases. The V and J ends lost 8 bases and 9 bases, in that order; junction bases with no gene match: 13. The CDR3 length is 13 residues. CDR1 and CDR2 from the germline V gene are MNHNY and SVGAGI (reference sequence).

This chain links TRBV6-5 with TRBJ1-3; D is ambiguous. CDR3 length: 15 amino acids. Germline V gene sequence: CDR1 MNHEY, CDR2 SVGAGI. Trimming left V 0 bases short and J 0 bases short, with 6 bases between. The CDR3: CASSYSQYSGNTIYF. CDR3 coding DNA: TGTGCCAGCAGTTACTCGCAGTACTCTGGAAACACCATATATTTT.

V is TRBV27 and J is TRBJ2-2; 12 nucleotides match TRBD2. The CDR3 extends over 18 amino acids. After removal of 2 bases from V and 5 bases from J, the junction contained 9 bases not matched to a gene. Per the germline V gene, CDR1 is MNHEY and CDR2 is SMNVEV (reference sequence). This CDR3 reads CASSLASGRAESTGELFF. CDR3 DNA sequence: TGTGCCAGCAGTTTAGCTAGCGGGAGGGCCGAGTCTACCGGGGAGCTGTTTTTT.

The chain carries TRBV7-6 and TRBJ2-3; TRBD2 agrees at 10 bases. With V trimmed by 3 bases and J by 1 base, 1 base remained unmatched. This CDR3 is built from 15 residues. Looked up from germline, CDR1 is SGHVS and CDR2 is FNYEAQ. CDR3 sequence: CASSFGLAGTDTQYF. The CDR3 nucleotides read TGTGCCAGCAGCTTCGGACTAGCGGGCACAGATACGCAGTATTTT. The whole variable domain, filled in from reference TRBV7-6 and TRBJ2-3, reads GAGVSQSPRYKVTKRGQDVALRCDPISGHVSLYWYRQALGQGPEFLTYFNYEAQQDKSGLPNDRFSAERPEGSISTLTIQRTEQRDSAMYRCASSFGLAGTDTQYFGPGTRLTVL.

As regards this clone: The same CDR3 can be traced to other DNA sequences in this sample. Here the CDR3 reads CAISVGNEQFF. The CDR3 DNA is TGTGCCATCAGTGTAGGGAATGAGCAGTTCTTC. The chain joins TRBV10-3 to TRBJ2-1; no clear D. The CDR3 spans 11 residues. In germline, CDR1 is ENHRY, CDR2 SYGVKD. Trimming removed 4 bases from V and 7 bases from J, with 5 bases in between.

The V gene is TRBV3-1 (or the pseudogene TRBV3-2), the J gene TRBJ1-6; D call uncertain. Germline CDR1 LGHDT, CDR2 YNNKEL (reference sequence). Trimming took off 3 bases at V and 8 bases at J, with 2 bases between the two ends. This CDR3 has 11 residues. The chain's CDR3 is CASSHDSPLHF. In DNA, the CDR3 is TGTGCCAGCAGCCATGATTCACCCCTCCACTTT.

This clone was detected once. The rearrangement uses TRBV5-4 and TRBJ2-5, with D perhaps TRBD1 (5 bases). This CDR3 contains 14 residues. Looked up from germline, CDR1 is SGHNT and CDR2 is YYREEE (reference sequence). The V end lost 1 base, the J end lost 2 bases, and 9 bases lay between the germline ends. The CDR3 DNA sequence: TGTGCCAGCAGCTTGAACAGGCAACAAGAGACCCAGTACTTC. Translation: CASSLNRQQETQYF.

Here the CDR3 DNA reads TGTGCCAGCAGCCAAGAGCGGGGACAGGGTAGAGGAAACACCATATATTTT. Protein: CASSQERGQGRGNTIYF. The chain has TRBV3-1 (or the pseudogene TRBV3-2) and TRBJ1-3, with TRBD1 matching 9 bases. Looked up from germline, CDR1 is LGHDT and CDR2 is YNNKEL (reference sequence). V trimming: 0 bases; J trimming: 4 bases; junction bases outside the gene matches: 7. The CDR3 sequence is 17 residues long.

The chain combines TRBV9 with TRBJ2-1; TRBD2 is a possible D gene (5 bases). Trimming left V 4 bases short and J 0 bases short, with 11 bases between. The germline gives CDR1 SGDLS, CDR2 YYNGEE. This CDR3 contains 15 residues. CDR3 DNA sequence: TGTGCCAGCAGCAAGGGCGGGTCCTCCTACAATGAGCAGTTCTTC. Residues: CASSKGGSSYNEQFF.

The count of this clone is one. The chain links TRBV19 to TRBJ2-2, with D maybe TRBD2 (6 bases). Germline-derived CDR1 and CDR2 are LNHDA and SQIVND (reference sequence). The CDR3 totals 14 residues. The CDR3 nucleotides are TGTGCTACCCCCAGGCGGGGGAACACCGGGGAGCTGTTTTTT. It encodes CATPRRGNTGELFF.

This chain joins TRBV12-3 or TRBV12-4 and TRBJ2-5, with a weak D call TRBD2 (5 bases). V was shortened by 2 bases and J by 8 bases, with 12 bases between the two germline ends. This CDR3 is built from 13 residues. CDR3 nucleotides: TGTGCCAGCAGTTTAAGCGGCTATACCACCCAGTACTTC. Protein: CASSLSGYTTQYF.

The chain couples TRBV14 to TRBJ2-7; 10 bases agree with TRBD2. Trimming removed 4 bases from V and 3 bases from J; junction bases left unmatched: 3. CDR3 length: 14 amino acids. Per the germline V gene, CDR1 is SGHDN and CDR2 is FVKESK. The CDR3 DNA sequence: TGTGCCAGCAGCCGAGCGGGAGGGAACTACGAGCAGTACTTC. Translation gives CASSRAGGNYEQYF.

This chain connects TRBV12-5 to TRBJ2-1; D is uncertain. From germline, CDR1 is LGHNT and CDR2 FRNRAP. The CDR3 contains 14 residues. Here the CDR3 reads CALARKSTYNEQFF. Here the CDR3 DNA reads TGTGCCCTTGCCCGCAAGTCTACCTACAATGAGCAGTTCTTC.

This chain links TRBV5-4 with TRBJ2-7; 8 bases align to TRBD2. The CDR3 is made up of 16 amino acids. J was trimmed by 0 bases and V by 2 bases; bases with no gene match: 7. The germline V gene encodes CDR1 SGHNT and CDR2 YYREEE (reference sequence). CDR3 DNA: TGTGCCAGCAGCTTAGCGCCGGGAGGGAGCTCCTACGAGCAGTACTTC. Translation: CASSLAPGGSSYEQYF.

This sequence joins TRBV30 and TRBJ1-2; no firm D call. The length of the CDR3 is 15 residues. Trimming took 0 bases from V and 2 from J, leaving 13 bases between them. The germline V gene encodes CDR1 GTSNPN and CDR2 SVGIG (reference sequence). The CDR3: CAWSVGRPANYGYTF. The CDR3 DNA is TGTGCCTGGAGTGTTGGGAGGCCAGCGAACTATGGCTACACCTTC. The complete variable domain, with remaining parts taken from reference TRBV30 and TRBJ1-2, reads SQTIHQWPATLVQPVGSPLSLECTVEGTSNPNLYWYRQAAGRGLQLLFYSVGIGQISSEVPQNLSASRPQDRQFILSSKKLLLSDSGFYLCAWSVGRPANYGYTFGSGTRLTVV.

The V and J genes are TRBV3-1 (or the pseudogene TRBV3-2) and TRBJ1-6, with D maybe TRBD1 (6 bases). CDR1 is LGHDT, CDR2 YNNKEL, per germline (reference sequence). V was shortened by 0 bases and J by 6 bases, with 9 bases between the two germline ends. This CDR3 region has 15 residues. The DNA for the CDR3 is TGTGCCAGCAGCCAAGATGTGGGGGCTAATTCACCCCTCCACTTT. Encoded protein: CASSQDVGANSPLHF.

The chain has TRBV11-2 and TRBJ1-1; D gene ambiguous. The CDR3 runs 13 residues. The ends were cut back, 5 bases at V and 4 bases at J, with 11 bases in the middle. Germline-derived CDR1 and CDR2 are SGHAT and FQNNGV. The CDR3 region has the DNA TGTGCCAGCAGCACCAACCAGGTCACTGAAGCTTTCTTT. Protein: CASSTNQVTEAFF.

The V and J genes are TRBV5-1 and TRBJ2-7, with D tentatively TRBD1 (5 bases). V was cut by 2 bases and J by 0 bases, with 12 bases left in between. The V gene's germline CDR1 is SGHRS and CDR2 YFSETQ. The CDR3 covers 15 residues. CDR3 in amino acids: CASSFDSRSSYEQYF. In DNA, the CDR3 is TGCGCCAGCAGCTTTGACAGTCGGAGCTCCTACGAGCAGTACTTC.